Each of the 25 T cell receptor beta chains below was sequenced from the same sample in a study of blood T cell repertoires in COVID-19. Repertoires were generated with immunoSEQ multiplex PCR, while TCRdb's copy carries only in-frame clones and drops some. The sample includes approximately 230,000 clones, around 88% seen only once; the top ten take 1.3% to 1.5%. The sequencing sample was made of peripheral blood. The origin of the receptors is an elderly man with acute or convalescent COVID-19.

The genes are TRBV6-5 and TRBJ2-3; D possibly corresponds to TRBD1 (7 bases). The length of the CDR3 is 15 residues. Trimming took 6 bases from V and 2 from J, leaving 15 bases between them. CDR1 is MNHEY and CDR2 is SVGAGI in the germline V gene. CDR3 nucleotide sequence: TGTGCCAGCAGGGGGCAGGGGGGATACACAGATACGCAGTATTTT. Protein: CASRGQGGYTDTQYF.

This chain uses TRBV27 with TRBJ1-1, with a possible D match to TRBD1 (6 bases). The CDR3 is made up of 17 amino acids. The germline V gene encodes CDR1 MNHEY and CDR2 SMNVEV (reference sequence). V shed 4 bases and J shed 0 bases, with 18 bases lying between them. The CDR3 DNA sequence: TGTGCCAGCAGTTCGAGACAGGACTGGGCCCTGAACACTGAAGCTTTCTTT. It codes for CASSSRQDWALNTEAFF.

A few counts support this clone. The V call is TRBV19, the J call TRBJ2-7, with TRBD2 as a possible D gene (5 bases). The CDR3 spans 14 residues. V was trimmed by 4 bases and J by 6 bases, leaving 16 bases between them. The germline V gene encodes CDR1 LNHDA and CDR2 SQIVND (reference sequence). As DNA, the CDR3 is TGTGCCAGTAGTACCTCGCCCGGGGTTGGCGAGCAGTACTTC. It encodes CASSTSPGVGEQYF.

The chain recombines TRBV13 with TRBJ2-1; 9 bases agree with TRBD2. The V gene's germline CDR1 is PRHDT and CDR2 FYEKMQ (reference sequence). CDR3 length: 15 residues. With V trimmed by 8 bases and J by 0 bases, 5 bases remained unmatched. Written as DNA, the CDR3 is TGTGCCAGCCAACGTAGCGGGGGCTCCTACAATGAGCAGTTCTTC. Amino acids: CASQRSGGSYNEQFF. Looking up the rest from reference TRBV13 and TRBJ2-1 gives the full variable domain: AAGVIQSPRHLIKEKRETATLKCYPIPRHDTVYWYQQGPGQDPQFLISFYEKMQSDKGSIPDRFSAQQFSDYHSELNMSSLELGDSALYFCASQRSGGSYNEQFFGPGTRLTVL.

The chain carries TRBV7-2 and TRBJ2-7, with a possible D match to TRBD2 (6 bases). The CDR3 extends over 13 amino acids. Germline assignment: CDR1 SGHTA and CDR2 FQGNSA. V was trimmed by 5 bases and J by 5 bases, leaving 13 bases between them. CDR3 sequence reads: CASSQGLADEQYF. The CDR3 DNA is TGTGCCAGCAGCCAGGGACTGGCGGACGAGCAGTACTTC.

The rearrangement links TRBV6-2 or TRBV6-3 to TRBJ2-5; possible D gene TRBD2, 7 bases. Germline assignment: CDR1 MNHEY and CDR2 SVGEGT. The V gene lost 0 bases and the J gene lost 5 bases, with 10 bases spanning the gap. The CDR3 has 14 residues. The CDR3 bases are TGTGCCAGCAGTTACTCAGGGGGAGGGGAGACCCAGTACTTC. This translates into CASSYSGGGETQYF.

In the case of this clone: This CDR3 is also generated by other DNA sequences in the sample. The chain uses TRBV6-2 or TRBV6-3 and TRBJ2-7; 11 nucleotides agree with TRBD2. V was pared by 6 bases and J by 2 bases, with 6 bases of the junction left unmatched. In germline, CDR1 is MNHEY, CDR2 SVGEGT. This CDR3 region has 15 residues. CDR3 sequence reads: CASSIGTSGTYEQYF. For the CDR3, the DNA is TGTGCCAGCAGCATAGGGACTAGCGGTACCTACGAGCAGTACTTC.

The J gene is TRBJ2-1, the V gene TRBV6-2 or TRBV6-3; D unclear. There are 13 residues in the CDR3. Germline values: CDR1 MNHEY, CDR2 SVGEGT. The V and J ends lost 2 bases and 9 bases respectively, with 11 bases between them. Here the CDR3 DNA reads TGTGCCAGCAGTTACGTATCCGTCGGTGAGCAGTTCTTC. The encoded protein is CASSYVSVGEQFF.

This rearrangement joins TRBV10-3 to TRBJ1-1; D uncertain. Germline CDR1 reads ENHRY; CDR2 reads SYGVKD. CDR3 length: 13 residues. The CDR3 region has the DNA TGTGTCTCCAGTGCCGTTAATCAGATCGAAGCTTTCTTT. This codes for CVSSAVNQIEAFF.

The chain combines TRBV29-1 with TRBJ2-1; TRBD1 matches 8 bases. Germline loops: CDR1 SQVTM, CDR2 ANQGSEA. This CDR3 is built from 12 residues. V was pared by 7 bases and J by 6 bases, with 5 bases of the junction left unmatched. This chain's CDR3 is CSALTGVNEQFF. Here the CDR3 DNA reads TGCAGCGCTCTGACAGGGGTCAATGAGCAGTTCTTC.

The genes are TRBV20-1 and TRBJ2-7; 13 bases map to TRBD2. With 3 bases clipped from V and 1 base from J, the junction kept 3 bases outside the gene matches. CDR3 size: 15 residues. CDR1 DFQATT and CDR2 SNEGSKA come from the germline V gene (reference sequence). This CDR3 is CSASGLAGVSYEQYF. The DNA for the CDR3 is TGCAGTGCTAGTGGACTAGCGGGGGTTTCCTACGAGCAGTACTTC.

The rearrangement joins TRBV19 to TRBJ1-4; D remains ambiguous. Per germline, CDR1 LNHDA and CDR2 SQIVND (reference sequence). Trimming left V 4 bases short and J 2 bases short, with 5 bases between. The CDR3 has 13 residues. The CDR3 DNA follows: TGTGCCAGTAGTACCGGGACTAATGAAAAACTGTTTTTT. This gives the protein CASSTGTNEKLFF.

This clone was detected a few times. V usage is TRBV20-1 and J usage is TRBJ1-6; TRBD1 aligns across 9 bases. The CDR3 runs 16 residues. The V segment lost 3 bases and the J segment 6 bases; nucleotides outside the gene matches: 9. Germline V gene sequence: CDR1 DFQATT, CDR2 SNEGSKA (reference sequence). CDR3: CSASPQGAVGNSPLHF. DNA for the CDR3: TGCAGTGCTAGTCCACAGGGGGCAGTAGGTAATTCACCCCTCCACTTT.

In its sample, this clone was seen once. The J gene is TRBJ2-7, the V gene TRBV29-1; 8 nucleotides line up with TRBD2. The CDR3 covers 14 residues. V shed 2 bases, J shed 4 bases, and the junction held 7 bases outside the gene matches. Germline CDR1 SQVTM, CDR2 ANQGSEA. Written as DNA, the CDR3 is TGCAGCGTTGAACTGGCGGGAGGCCGATACGAGCAGTACTTC. Amino acid sequence: CSVELAGGRYEQYF.

V usage is TRBV19 and J usage is TRBJ1-4; TRBD1 is a possible D gene (5 bases). The germline V and J ends were trimmed by 5 bases and 0 bases, with 10 bases remaining between them. The V gene's germline CDR1 is LNHDA and CDR2 SQIVND (reference sequence). The CDR3 has 15 residues. As DNA, the CDR3 is TGTGCCAGTAGTCTTTCAGGGACAACTAATGAAAAACTGTTTTTT. Translating it yields CASSLSGTTNEKLFF.

The rearrangement joins TRBV4-1 to TRBJ1-2; tentatively, D is TRBD1 (5 bases). This CDR3 is 17 amino acids long. Germline lookup yields CDR1 MGHRA and CDR2 YSYEKL. V was shortened by 1 base and J by 7 bases, with 22 bases between the two germline ends. CDR3 in DNA: TGCGCCAGCAGCCAAGGTGGGGGGGGAATTAGGATTGGTGGCTACACCTTC. It yields the protein CASSQGGGGIRIGGYTF.

The chain is built from TRBV7-9 and TRBJ1-6, with D perhaps TRBD1 (6 bases). CDR3 length equals 15 residues. CDR1 and CDR2 (germline): SEHNR, FQNEAQ (reference sequence). V lost 5 bases to trimming and J lost 0 bases, with 8 bases between them. The CDR3 bases are TGTGCCAGCAGCCCGGACAGCTCCTATAATTCACCCCTCCACTTT. As protein: CASSPDSSYNSPLHF.

The rearrangement uses TRBV19 and TRBJ2-2; 7 positions agree with TRBD1. The CDR3 has 17 residues. Germline lookup yields CDR1 LNHDA and CDR2 SQIVND (reference sequence). V lost 6 bases to trimming and J lost 5 bases; unmatched junction nucleotides: 15. The CDR3 bases are TGTGCCAGTAGCCGATCGACAGGGCCTTCGGGGACCGGGGAGCTGTTTTTT. This translates into CASSRSTGPSGTGELFF.

CDR3 coding DNA: TGTGCCAGCAGTGATATACTACCCTCCTACGAGCAGTACTTC. It encodes CASSDILPSYEQYF. This chain uses TRBV2 with TRBJ2-7; no reliable D call. CDR1 and CDR2 from the germline V gene are SNHLY and FYNNEI. V lost 3 bases and J lost 0, with 9 bases in between. The CDR3 contains 14 residues.

DNA of the CDR3: TGTGCCAGCAGCAGACCCGGGGGCACAGATACGCAGTATTTT. This codes for CASSRPGGTDTQYF. The chain joins TRBV7-2 to TRBJ2-3, with TRBD2 as a possible D gene (5 bases). Per the germline V gene, CDR1 is SGHTA and CDR2 is FQGNSA. Trimming removed 5 bases at V and 1 base at J, with 10 bases between. CDR3 length: 14 residues.

This chain joins TRBV6-5 and TRBJ1-2; D is unresolved. Germline V gene sequence: CDR1 MNHEY, CDR2 SVGAGI. The V and J ends lost 5 bases and 9 bases respectively, with 22 bases between them. The CDR3 length is 15 residues. The CDR3 DNA reads as TGTGCCAGCAGTCAACTCTCGGGGAAGCGCGATAGCTACACCTTC. Amino acids: CASSQLSGKRDSYTF.

The CDR3 DNA reads as TGTGCCAGCAGCCAAGATGGCAAGCGGGAGGACCGCACAGATACGCAGTATTTT. As protein: CASSQDGKREDRTDTQYF. This rearrangement joins TRBV4-2 to TRBJ2-3, with 9 bases aligning to TRBD2. Germline V CDR1 and CDR2: LGHNA, YNFKEQ. This CDR3 region has 18 residues. V lost 0 bases, J lost 1 base, and 8 bases stayed unmatched.

The genes are TRBV5-1 and TRBJ2-5, with 12 nucleotides matching TRBD2. Per the germline V gene, CDR1 is SGHRS and CDR2 is YFSETQ. Trimming cost V 1 base and J 2 bases; bases outside gene matches: 3. CDR3 length: 16 residues. The CDR3 reads CASSLIGLAGQETQYF. CDR3 DNA sequence: TGCGCCAGCAGCTTGATCGGACTAGCGGGGCAAGAGACCCAGTACTTC.

V gene TRBV7-2 combines with J gene TRBJ1-4; D call uncertain. The germline CDR1 and CDR2 sequences are SGHTA and FQGNSA. V was trimmed by 1 base and J by 5 bases, leaving 11 bases between them. CDR3 length: 15 amino acids. The CDR3 sequence is CASSLERRRNEKLFF. The CDR3 DNA sequence: TGTGCCAGCAGCTTAGAAAGGAGAAGGAATGAAAAACTGTTTTTT.

This chain connects TRBV2 to TRBJ1-5, with unresolved D. The CDR3 runs to 13 residues. Germline V gene sequence: CDR1 SNHLY, CDR2 FYNNEI. The V end lost 10 bases, the J end lost 6 bases, and 16 bases lay between the germline ends. DNA of the CDR3: TGTGCCATCGGGTTCCTAACGGGTCAGCCCCAGCATTTT. Its translation is CAIGFLTGQPQHF.